This TCR beta chain was identified during a study of T cell clonotyping in hematopoietic cell transplantation. With V trimmed by 4 bases and J by 4 bases, 3 bases remained unmatched. CDR1 and CDR2 (germline): SNHLY, FYNNEI. The CDR3 runs to 14 residues. Repertoires were generated with immunoSEQ multiplex PCR, while TCRdb's copy carries only in-frame clones and drops some. Of about 9,400 clones in the sample, 60% to 80% were seen once. Samples: about 28 days before transplant, then days 30, 100 and 180 after. This receptor was taken from a male patient between 40 and 50 years old who had an allogeneic stem cell transplant from a related donor, so the T cells may come from the graft donor. Some clones in this sample may be carry-over from other donors' samples. Sequencing used PBMCs, obtained 180 days after allogeneic stem cell transplant. The chain employs TRBV2 and TRBJ2-5; TRBD2 aligns across 10 bases. The CDR3 DNA reads as TGTGCCAGCAGTGGAGGGACTAGCGCAGAGACCCAGTACTTC. Protein product: CASSGGTSAETQYF. Full variable domain (remainder filled in from reference TRBV2 and TRBJ2-5): EPEVTQTPSHQVTQMGQEVILRCVPISNHLYFYWYRQILGQKVEFLVSFYNNEISEKSEIFDDQFSVERPDGSNFTLKIRSTKLEDSAMYFCASSGGTSAETQYFGPGTRLLVL.